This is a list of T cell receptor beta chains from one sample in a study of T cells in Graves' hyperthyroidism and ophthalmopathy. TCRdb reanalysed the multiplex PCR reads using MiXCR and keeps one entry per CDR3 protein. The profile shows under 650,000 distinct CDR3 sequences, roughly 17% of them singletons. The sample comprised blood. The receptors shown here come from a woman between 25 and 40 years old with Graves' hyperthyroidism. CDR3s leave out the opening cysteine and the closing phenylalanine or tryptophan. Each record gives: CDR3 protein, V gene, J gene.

ASSLDYYQPQH	TRBV12-3/TRBV12-4	TRBJ1-5
ASSTRQGTRTSQY	TRBV6-2/TRBV6-3	TRBJ2-7
ASSESTEAGSTEAF	TRBV2	TRBJ1-1
SARDFTGNTEAF	TRBV20-1	TRBJ1-1
ASTKGASSYGYT	TRBV5-1	TRBJ1-2
ASSFSRRGYEQF	TRBV27	TRBJ2-1
ASNSGRLAGGAGELF	TRBV7-2	TRBJ2-2
ASSYEDPRAVNTEAF	TRBV6-1	TRBJ1-1
ASESGDEQF	TRBV10-2	TRBJ2-1
SVEDGLVTMETQY	TRBV29-1	TRBJ2-5
SANAGGQSYEQY	TRBV20-1	TRBJ2-7
ATRTSGYTDTQY	TRBV2	TRBJ2-3
ASSLSSGRAGEQF	TRBV27	TRBJ2-1
ASSPGQGLIYGYT	TRBV5-1	TRBJ1-2
ATSRDGTGDEQY	TRBV15	TRBJ2-7
ASSPQGGREQF	TRBV5-6	TRBJ2-1
ASSDLEDDYEQY	TRBV25-1	TRBJ2-7
ASSQEGRLVSSYNEQF	TRBV4-1	TRBJ2-1
ASSSILQRNEQF	TRBV27	TRBJ2-1
ASSPSIKQGWNSPLH	TRBV28	TRBJ1-6
ASSSPGTPRDQPQH	TRBV28	TRBJ1-5
ASRIAGGRVGELF	TRBV5-6	TRBJ2-2
ASSSPGLARLEQY	TRBV27	TRBJ2-7
ASSPRGTGGDYGYT	TRBV12-3/TRBV12-4	TRBJ1-2
ASSLPLSGRALNEQF	TRBV7-8	TRBJ2-1
ASSFVFRGDYEQY	TRBV7-2	TRBJ2-7
ASSRLGGTEAF	TRBV7-9	TRBJ1-1
SAQIGGILGYT	TRBV20-1	TRBJ1-2
ATSQPLGLAGESTGELF	TRBV24-1	TRBJ2-2
ATSIGTSPNTGELF	TRBV15	TRBJ2-2
ASSLRESIEQY	TRBV28	TRBJ2-7
ASSVYGQRYEQY	TRBV6-1	TRBJ2-7
ASSRRQGLDEQY	TRBV5-1	TRBJ2-7
ASSLDGTAGELF	TRBV12-3/TRBV12-4	TRBJ2-2
ASSPLIADITYNEQY	TRBV12-3/TRBV12-4	NA
SASNRDLSSYNEQF	TRBV20-1	TRBJ2-1
SFEGIEDTQY	TRBV29-1	TRBJ2-3
ASSFTQGTDTQY	TRBV28	TRBJ2-3
ASSVSRLASYEQY	TRBV11-3	TRBJ2-7
SALITGTDFNQPQH	TRBV20-1	TRBJ1-5
ASRNIRDAQETQY	TRBV7-7	TRBJ2-5
ASSAGRETQY	TRBV5-1	TRBJ2-5
SVRFATNNEQF	TRBV20-1	TRBJ2-1
ASRRGNKNQPQH	TRBV6-1	TRBJ1-5
SAREKYEQY	TRBV20-1	TRBJ2-7